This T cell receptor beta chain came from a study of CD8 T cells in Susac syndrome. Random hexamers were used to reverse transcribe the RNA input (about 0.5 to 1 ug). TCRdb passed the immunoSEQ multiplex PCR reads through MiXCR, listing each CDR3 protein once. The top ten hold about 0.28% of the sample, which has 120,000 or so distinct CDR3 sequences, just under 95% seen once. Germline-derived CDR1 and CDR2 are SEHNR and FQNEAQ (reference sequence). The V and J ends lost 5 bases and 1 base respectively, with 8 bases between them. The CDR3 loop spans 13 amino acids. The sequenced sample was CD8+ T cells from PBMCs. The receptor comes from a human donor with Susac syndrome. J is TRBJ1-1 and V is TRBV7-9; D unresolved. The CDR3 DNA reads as TGTGCCAGCAGCCCCCCCGGGAACACTGAAGCTTTCTTT. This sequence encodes CASSPPGNTEAFF.